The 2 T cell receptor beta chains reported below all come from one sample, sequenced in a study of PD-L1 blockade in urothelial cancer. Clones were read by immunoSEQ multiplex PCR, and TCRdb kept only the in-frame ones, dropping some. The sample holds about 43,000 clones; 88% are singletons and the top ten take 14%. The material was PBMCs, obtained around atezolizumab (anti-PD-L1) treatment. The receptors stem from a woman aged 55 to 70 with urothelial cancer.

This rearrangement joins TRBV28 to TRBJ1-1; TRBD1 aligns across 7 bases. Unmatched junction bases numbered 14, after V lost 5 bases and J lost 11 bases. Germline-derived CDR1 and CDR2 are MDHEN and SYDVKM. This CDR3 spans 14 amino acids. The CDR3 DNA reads TGTGCCAGCAGTCCCCGTAGGGGGCGGCGGACGGCTTTCTTT. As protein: CASSPRRGRRTAFF.

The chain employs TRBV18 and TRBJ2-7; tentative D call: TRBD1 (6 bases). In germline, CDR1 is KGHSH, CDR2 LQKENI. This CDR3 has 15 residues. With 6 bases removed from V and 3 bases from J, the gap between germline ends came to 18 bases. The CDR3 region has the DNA TGTGCCAGCTCGCAGAAACAGGGAGCGGTCTACGAGCAGTACTTC. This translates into CASSQKQGAVYEQYF. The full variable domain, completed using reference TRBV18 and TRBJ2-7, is NAGVMQNPRHLVRRRGQEARLRCSPMKGHSHVYWYRQLPEEGLKFMVYLQKENIIDESGMPKERFSAEFPKEGPSILRIQQVVRGDSAAYFCASSQKQGAVYEQYFGPGTRLTVT.